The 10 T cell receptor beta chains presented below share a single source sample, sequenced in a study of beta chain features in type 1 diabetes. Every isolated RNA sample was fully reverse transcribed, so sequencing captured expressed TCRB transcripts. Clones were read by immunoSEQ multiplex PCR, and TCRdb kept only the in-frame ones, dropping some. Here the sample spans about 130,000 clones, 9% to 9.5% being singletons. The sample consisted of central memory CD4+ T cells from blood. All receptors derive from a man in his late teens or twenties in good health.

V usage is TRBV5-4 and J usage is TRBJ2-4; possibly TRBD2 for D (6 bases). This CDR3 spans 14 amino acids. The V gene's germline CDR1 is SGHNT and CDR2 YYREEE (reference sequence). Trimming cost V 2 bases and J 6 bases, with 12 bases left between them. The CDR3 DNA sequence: TGTGCCAGCAGCTTAAGGCAGGGAGGAAACATTCAGTACTTC. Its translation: CASSLRQGGNIQYF.

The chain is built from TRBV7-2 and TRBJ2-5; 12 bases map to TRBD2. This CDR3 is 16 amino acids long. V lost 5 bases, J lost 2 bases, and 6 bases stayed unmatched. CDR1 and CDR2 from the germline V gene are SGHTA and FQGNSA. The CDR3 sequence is CASSLRTSGEQETQYF. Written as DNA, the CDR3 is TGTGCCAGCAGCCTAAGGACTAGCGGGGAGCAAGAGACCCAGTACTTC.

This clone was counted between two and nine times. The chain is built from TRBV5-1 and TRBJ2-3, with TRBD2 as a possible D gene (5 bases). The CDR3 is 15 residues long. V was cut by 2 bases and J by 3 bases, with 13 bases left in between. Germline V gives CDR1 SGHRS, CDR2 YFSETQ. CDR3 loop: CASSFTGMGTDTQYF. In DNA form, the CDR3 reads TGCGCCAGCAGCTTTACCGGGATGGGGACAGATACGCAGTATTTT.

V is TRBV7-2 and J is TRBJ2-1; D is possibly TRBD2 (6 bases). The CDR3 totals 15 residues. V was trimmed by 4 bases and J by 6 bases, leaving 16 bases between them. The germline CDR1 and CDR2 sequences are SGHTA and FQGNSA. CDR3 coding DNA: TGTGCCAGCAGCTCCGGGACCCAGGGAGGCAATGAGCAGTTCTTC. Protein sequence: CASSSGTQGGNEQFF.

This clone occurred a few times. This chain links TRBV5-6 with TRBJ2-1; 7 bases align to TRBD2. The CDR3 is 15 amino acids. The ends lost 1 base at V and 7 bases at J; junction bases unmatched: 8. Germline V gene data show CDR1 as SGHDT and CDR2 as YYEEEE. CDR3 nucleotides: TGTGCCAGCAGCTTGAGGTCGACTAGCAAGAATGAGCAGTTCTTC. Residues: CASSLRSTSKNEQFF.

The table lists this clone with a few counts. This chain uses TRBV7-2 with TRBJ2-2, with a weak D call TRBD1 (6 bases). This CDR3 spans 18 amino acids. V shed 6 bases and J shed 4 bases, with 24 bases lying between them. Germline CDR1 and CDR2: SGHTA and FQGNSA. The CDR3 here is CASRRGQPKQTSTGELFF. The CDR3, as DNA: TGTGCCAGCAGACGCGGACAGCCTAAACAGACGAGCACCGGGGAGCTGTTTTTT.

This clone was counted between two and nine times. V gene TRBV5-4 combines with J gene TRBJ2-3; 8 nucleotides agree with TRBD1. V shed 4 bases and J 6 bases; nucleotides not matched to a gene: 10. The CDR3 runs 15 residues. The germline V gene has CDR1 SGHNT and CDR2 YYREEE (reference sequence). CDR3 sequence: CASSRDRLVGDTQYF. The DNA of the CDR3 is TGTGCCAGCAGCAGGGACAGGCTGGTAGGCGATACGCAGTATTTT.

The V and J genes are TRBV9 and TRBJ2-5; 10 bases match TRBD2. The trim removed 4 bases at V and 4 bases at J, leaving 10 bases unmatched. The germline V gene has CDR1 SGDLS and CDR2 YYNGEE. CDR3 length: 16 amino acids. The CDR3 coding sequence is TGTGCCAGCAGCTTCCTTAGCGGGGGGTCCGGAGAGACCCAGTACTTC. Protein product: CASSFLSGGSGETQYF.

Written as DNA, the CDR3 is TGTGCCAGCAGTTACTCGAACAGTCAAGAGACCCAGTACTTC. The encoded protein is CASSYSNSQETQYF. This chain joins TRBV6-5 and TRBJ2-5; D is uncertain. Deletions cut 0 bases from V and 2 bases from J, with 7 bases between. Germline CDR1 MNHEY, CDR2 SVGAGI. There are 14 residues in the CDR3.

CDR3 bases: TGTGCCAGCAGTTACTGGACTAGCGGAGACACAGATACGCAGTATTTT. Translated, it gives CASSYWTSGDTDTQYF. The chain employs TRBV6-5 and TRBJ2-3; TRBD2 matches at 10 bases. V trimming: 1 base; J trimming: 2 bases; junction bases outside the gene matches: 3. Germline loops: CDR1 MNHEY, CDR2 SVGAGI. CDR3 size: 16 residues.